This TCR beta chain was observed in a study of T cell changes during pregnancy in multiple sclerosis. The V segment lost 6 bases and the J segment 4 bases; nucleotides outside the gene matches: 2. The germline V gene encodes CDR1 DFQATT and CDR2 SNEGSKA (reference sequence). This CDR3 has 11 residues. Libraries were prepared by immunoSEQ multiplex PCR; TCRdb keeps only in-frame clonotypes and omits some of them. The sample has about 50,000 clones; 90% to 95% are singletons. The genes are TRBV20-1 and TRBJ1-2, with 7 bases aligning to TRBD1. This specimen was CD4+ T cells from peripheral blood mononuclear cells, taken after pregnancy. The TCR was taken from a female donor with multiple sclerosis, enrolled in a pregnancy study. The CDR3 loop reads CSATGVYGYTF. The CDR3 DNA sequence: TGCAGTGCCACAGGGGTCTATGGCTACACCTTC.